Reported below is one T cell receptor beta chain. Its target is unknown. The record originates from a study of T cell responses to AZD1222 COVID-19 vaccine. Study at large: Second-dose recipients at about 4 or about 12 weeks were treated as one pooled group. Whole-study results and caveats: Only five to seven individuals given AZD1222 were seropositive at baseline. Increases in Spike-specific TCR breadth and depth were seen after two AZD1222 doses. White British people made up most donors, females outnumbered males, and clonal diversity was possibly underestimated.

V dropped 3 bases and J dropped 4 bases, with 18 bases sitting between them. Germline assignment: CDR1 MNHNS and CDR2 SASEGT. This CDR3 is built from 16 residues. Produced via immunoSEQ multiplex PCR; TCRdb's table is partial and in-frame only. Of about 130,000 clones in the sample, around 84% were seen once. The chain carries TRBV6-1 and TRBJ1-2, with D possibly being TRBD1 (5 bases). The TCR sequence derives from an adult in good health. This material consisted of peripheral blood, taken on day 0 of AZD1222 vaccination. Here the CDR3 reads CASSDSGTAALYGYTF. The DNA for the CDR3 is TGTGCCAGCAGTGATTCCGGGACCGCAGCTCTCTATGGCTACACCTTC.